These 29 T cell receptor beta chains were sequenced from one sample in a study of shared clonotypes between healthy human individuals. Generated by immunoSEQ multiplex PCR, the TCRdb table keeps only in-frame clones and is missing some. The sample includes approximately 1.4 million clones, 98% seen only once; the top ten take about 0.42%. Sequencing used naive CD4+ T cells sorted from blood. The sample's subset: CD45RA+ positively selected. All receptors come from a man aged 25 to 40 in good health.

This sequence joins TRBV5-1 and TRBJ1-1, with no clear D. Deletions cut 4 bases from V and 5 bases from J, with 21 bases between. There are 16 residues in the CDR3. The germline gives CDR1 SGHRS, CDR2 YFSETQ. The CDR3 reads CASSQEGARLSTEAFF. CDR3 in DNA: TGCGCCAGCAGCCAAGAGGGAGCGAGGCTTTCTACTGAAGCTTTCTTT.

The gene calls are TRBV6-1 and TRBJ1-4; TRBD1 is a possible D gene (5 bases). V shed 8 bases and J shed 7 bases, with 8 bases lying between them. The germline V gene has CDR1 MNHNS and CDR2 SASEGT. CDR3 length equals 11 residues. The CDR3 region has the DNA TGTGCCAGCGGGGCGGGTGAAAAACTGTTTTTT. Residues: CASGAGEKLFF.

A remark on this clone: Additional DNA sequences in this sample encode the identical CDR3. This chain joins TRBV4-3 and TRBJ1-3; the D is unclear. The CDR3 runs to 13 residues. The germline V gene encodes CDR1 LGHNA and CDR2 YSLEER. V shed 1 base and J shed 4 bases, with 5 bases lying between them. CDR3 residues: CASSQGPGNTIYF. CDR3 bases: TGCGCCAGCAGCCAAGGGCCGGGAAACACCATATATTTT.

V usage is TRBV5-4 and J usage is TRBJ2-3; tentative D call: TRBD1 (6 bases). This CDR3 is 14 amino acids long. Germline V gene sequence: CDR1 SGHNT, CDR2 YYREEE (reference sequence). The ends were cut back, 0 bases at V and 7 bases at J, with 12 bases in the middle. The CDR3 region is CASSLGIGGNTQYF. The DNA for the CDR3 is TGTGCCAGCAGCTTGGGTATAGGGGGAAATACGCAGTATTTT.

The V and J genes are TRBV7-2 and TRBJ2-1; D unresolved. The CDR3 has 12 residues. Trimming removed 5 bases at V and 9 bases at J, with 11 bases between. Germline CDR1 and CDR2: SGHTA and FQGNSA. For the CDR3, the DNA is TGTGCCAGCAGCCTCGTCGTTGGTGAGCAGTTCTTC. The encoded protein is CASSLVVGEQFF. The whole variable domain, filled in from reference TRBV7-2 and TRBJ2-1, reads GAGVSQSPSNKVTEKGKDVELRCDPISGHTALYWYRQSLGQGLEFLIYFQGNSAPDKSGLPSDRFSAERTGGSVSTLTIQRTQQEDSAVYLCASSLVVGEQFFGPGTRLTVL.

The chain has TRBV5-1 and TRBJ1-1, with a possible D match to TRBD1 (5 bases). The CDR3 consists of 14 residues. V was trimmed by 0 bases and J by 11 bases, leaving 17 bases between them. Germline V CDR1 and CDR2: SGHRS, YFSETQ. This CDR3 is CASSLVGPAQRAFF. For the CDR3, the DNA is TGCGCCAGCAGCTTGGTGGGACCCGCCCAAAGGGCTTTCTTT.

The chain carries TRBV4-3 and TRBJ2-1, with TRBD2 identical over 15 bases. This CDR3 contains 19 residues. V trimming: 2 bases; J trimming: 1 base; junction bases outside the gene matches: 6. In germline, CDR1 is LGHNA, CDR2 YSLEER. The chain's CDR3 is CASSQMGLAGGRSYNEQFF. CDR3 nucleotide sequence: TGCGCCAGCAGCCAAATGGGACTAGCGGGAGGTAGGTCCTACAATGAGCAGTTCTTC.

The rearrangement links TRBV10-2 to TRBJ2-7, with TRBD2 matching over 8 bases. Germline-derived CDR1 and CDR2 are WSHSY and SAAADI. V shed 6 bases, J shed 1 base, and the junction held 2 bases outside the gene matches. The CDR3 covers 13 residues. The CDR3 spells CASRVAGSYEQYF. The CDR3, as DNA: TGCGCCAGCAGGGTAGCGGGATCCTACGAGCAGTACTTC.

The chain joins TRBV5-4 to TRBJ2-5; D possibly corresponds to TRBD1 (5 bases). Trimming shortened V by 4 bases and J by 1 base, and 11 bases separated the two germline ends. The CDR3 is 14 amino acids. Germline loops: CDR1 SGHNT, CDR2 YYREEE (reference sequence). The CDR3 loop is CASSPGRVQETQYF. The CDR3 coding sequence is TGTGCCAGCAGCCCTGGCAGGGTCCAAGAGACCCAGTACTTC.

The chain joins TRBV6-1 to TRBJ2-7, with D perhaps matching TRBD2 (6 bases). The length of the CDR3 is 14 residues. Trimming took off 5 bases at V and 0 bases at J, with 11 bases between the two ends. The germline gives CDR1 MNHNS, CDR2 SASEGT. The CDR3 nucleotides read TGTGCCAGCAGTCCGCGGGGCAGCTCCTACGAGCAGTACTTC. It yields the protein CASSPRGSSYEQYF.

The CDR3 DNA is TGTGCCAGCGGGGGGGGGCAGGAGTACGAGCAGTACTTC. This encodes CASGGGQEYEQYF. The chain has TRBV5-4 and TRBJ2-7, with D possibly matching TRBD2 (7 bases). Deletions cut 7 bases from V and 4 bases from J, with 15 bases between. CDR1 is SGHNT and CDR2 is YYREEE in the germline V gene (reference sequence). The CDR3 length is 13 residues.

The rearrangement links TRBV29-1 to TRBJ1-2; the match to TRBD1 covers 12 bases. CDR1 is SQVTM, CDR2 ANQGSEA, per germline. V lost 3 bases to trimming and J lost 7 bases; unmatched junction nucleotides: 6. The CDR3 is 14 residues long. The CDR3 is CSVEGQGASRGYTF. CDR3 DNA sequence: TGCAGCGTTGAGGGACAGGGGGCATCCCGTGGCTACACCTTC.

This sequence joins TRBV2 and TRBJ2-1; the match to TRBD2 covers 7 bases. The CDR3 is made up of 14 amino acids. CDR1 SNHLY and CDR2 FYNNEI come from the germline V gene. The V gene end was trimmed by 7 bases and the J gene end by 0 bases; junction bases not matched to a gene: 3. CDR3 loop: CASNRLASYNEQFF. DNA of the CDR3: TGTGCCAGCAACCGACTAGCCTCCTACAATGAGCAGTTCTTC.

V gene TRBV7-3 combines with J gene TRBJ2-5; D gene ambiguous. Trimming left V 2 bases short and J 4 bases short, with 8 bases between. Per the germline V gene, CDR1 is SGHTA and CDR2 is FQGTGA. CDR3 length equals 13 residues. The CDR3 DNA follows: TGTGCCAGCAGCTTAGCACCCTTAGAGACCCAGTACTTC. Protein product: CASSLAPLETQYF.

CDR3: CASSFPTQETQYF. In DNA, the CDR3 is TGTGCCAGCAGCTTCCCTACGCAAGAGACCCAGTACTTC. The V call is TRBV7-2, the J call TRBJ2-5; D unresolved. Germline V CDR1 and CDR2: SGHTA, FQGNSA. V shed 3 bases and J shed 2 bases, with 7 bases lying between them. The CDR3 has 13 amino acids.

The chain links TRBV11-2 to TRBJ2-7; tentatively, D is TRBD1 (6 bases). The CDR3 is 15 amino acids. Trimming pared 5 bases from V and 3 bases from J, leaving 17 bases between. Germline CDR1 and CDR2: SGHAT and FQNNGV. In nucleotides, the CDR3 is TGTGCCAGCAGCCTTAGACAGGACCCAATCTACGAGCAGTACTTC. Amino acid sequence: CASSLRQDPIYEQYF.

This chain links TRBV21-1 with TRBJ2-7; the table's D call TRBD1 went unverified against the DNA. TRBV21-1 is assigned pseudogene status. The CDR3 contains 16 residues. CDR3 region: CASSKASGQLAYEQYF. The CDR3 nucleotides are TGTGCCAGCAGCAAAGCTTCAGGACAGCTCGCCTACGAGCAGTACTTC.

Concerning this clone itself: The same CDR3 arises from other DNA sequences in this sample as well. The V call is TRBV28, the J call TRBJ2-7, with 7 bases fitting TRBD1. Per germline, CDR1 MDHEN and CDR2 SYDVKM. This CDR3 has 14 amino acids. The ends lost 6 bases at V and 3 bases at J; junction bases unmatched: 8. The CDR3 nucleotides are TGTGCCAGCAGACGAGGTGGACAGGACTACGAGCAGTACTTC. It is translated as CASRRGGQDYEQYF.

The CDR3, as DNA: TGCAGCGTTGAAGCCCGAACAGGGGGTGCTGAAGCTTTCTTT. As protein: CSVEARTGGAEAFF. J is TRBJ1-1 and V is TRBV29-1; 8 positions agree with TRBD1. The CDR3 has 14 amino acids. CDR1 SQVTM and CDR2 ANQGSEA come from the germline V gene. Trimming took 1 base from V and 6 from J; bases not matched to a gene: 7.

The chain carries TRBV9 and TRBJ1-4, with a weak D call TRBD1 (6 bases). V was shortened by 5 bases and J by 6 bases, with 23 bases between the two germline ends. This CDR3 has 17 residues. CDR1 and CDR2 (germline): SGDLS, YYNGEE. The CDR3 region is CASSPGRGALRDEKLFF. The CDR3 nucleotides read TGTGCCAGCAGTCCAGGGAGGGGGGCCCTTCGTGATGAAAAACTGTTTTTT.

The chain couples TRBV4-2 to TRBJ2-1; maybe TRBD2 (5 bases). The V end was cut by 4 bases, the J end by 0 bases, with 16 bases between. The CDR3 is 17 amino acids. CDR1 and CDR2 (germline): LGHNA, YNFKEQ. Written as DNA, the CDR3 is TGTGCCAGCAGCCCGATTGAGTCGAGGGTCTCCTACAATGAGCAGTTCTTC. As protein: CASSPIESRVSYNEQFF.

This sequence joins TRBV9 and TRBJ2-1, with 9 positions matching TRBD2. This CDR3 region has 17 residues. Germline V gene sequence: CDR1 SGDLS, CDR2 YYNGEE. Trimming at V came to 1 base and at J to 7 bases, leaving 12 bases not matched to a gene. CDR3 sequence: CASSVNLGGSGRNEQFF. The CDR3 bases are TGTGCCAGCAGCGTAAACTTAGGGGGTAGCGGGAGAAATGAGCAGTTCTTC.

The rearrangement links TRBV6-5 to TRBJ1-2; D ambiguous. The V gene's germline CDR1 is MNHEY and CDR2 SVGAGI. The CDR3 loop spans 13 amino acids. Trimming removed 2 bases from V and 7 bases from J, with 11 bases in between. The chain's CDR3 is CASSYTPGGGYTF. CDR3 bases: TGTGCCAGCAGTTACACGCCCGGCGGTGGCTACACCTTC.

The chain links TRBV9 to TRBJ2-1, with 9 bases aligning to TRBD2. The CDR3 is made up of 15 amino acids. J was trimmed by 5 bases and V by 1 base; bases with no gene match: 4. Germline lookup yields CDR1 SGDLS and CDR2 YYNGEE. CDR3 in amino acids: CASSVLAGEDNEQFF. The CDR3 DNA reads as TGTGCCAGCAGCGTATTAGCGGGAGAGGACAATGAGCAGTTCTTC.

The chain has TRBV27 and TRBJ2-3, with D hard to call. The CDR3 consists of 14 residues. Germline V gene sequence: CDR1 MNHEY, CDR2 SMNVEV (reference sequence). The V and J ends lost 1 base and 1 base respectively, with 6 bases between them. CDR3 DNA: TGTGCCAGCAGTTTATTCCTCGGCACAGATACGCAGTATTTT. It yields the protein CASSLFLGTDTQYF.

This chain joins TRBV18 and TRBJ2-2; TRBD2 matches 7 bases. CDR1 and CDR2 (germline): KGHSH, LQKENI. CDR3 length: 16 amino acids. Germline trimming cut 5 bases from V and 0 bases from J; bases unmatched to any gene: 6. The CDR3 region has the DNA TGTGCCAGCTCAGTCACTAGCGACTCGAACACCGGGGAGCTGTTTTTT. Translation gives CASSVTSDSNTGELFF. The variable domain in full, with the rest retrieved from reference TRBV18 and TRBJ2-2, is NAGVMQNPRHLVRRRGQEARLRCSPMKGHSHVYWYRQLPEEGLKFMVYLQKENIIDESGMPKERFSAEFPKEGPSILRIQQVVRGDSAAYFCASSVTSDSNTGELFFGEGSRLTVL.

This clone has a single count. The chain carries TRBV5-4 and TRBJ2-3; tentatively, D is TRBD2 (6 bases). The CDR3 length is 16 residues. Per the germline V gene, CDR1 is SGHNT and CDR2 is YYREEE (reference sequence). V was shortened by 4 bases and J by 0 bases, with 15 bases between the two germline ends. CDR3 loop: CASSQGGTPSTDTQYF. CDR3 nucleotides: TGTGCCAGCAGCCAAGGCGGGACCCCTAGCACAGATACGCAGTATTTT.

The J gene is TRBJ2-3, the V gene TRBV5-1, with D tentatively TRBD1 (6 bases). The CDR3 length is 16 residues. V shed 1 base and J shed 1 base, with 13 bases lying between them. CDR1 SGHRS and CDR2 YFSETQ come from the germline V gene. The CDR3 loop reads CASSLLAPGGTDTQYF. The CDR3, as DNA: TGCGCCAGCAGCTTGCTCGCCCCAGGGGGCACAGATACGCAGTATTTT.

The V gene is TRBV7-3, the J gene TRBJ2-1, with a weak D call TRBD2 (6 bases). Trimming took 5 bases from V and 5 from J, leaving 13 bases between them. The V gene's germline CDR1 is SGHTA and CDR2 FQGTGA. The CDR3 is 14 residues long. The CDR3 DNA follows: TGTGCCAGCAGCGATACCGGGACTCACAATGAGCAGTTCTTC. Encoded protein: CASSDTGTHNEQFF.